The T cell receptor (beta chain) under discussion was sequenced for a study of CD8 T cells in Susac syndrome. It was with random hexamers that 0.5 to 1 ug RNA was reverse transcribed. A single record per CDR3 protein comes from TCRdb applying MiXCR to the immunoSEQ multiplex PCR reads. Of about 150,000 distinct CDR3 sequences in the sample, 95% to 96% were seen once. The CDR3 is made up of 14 amino acids. Germline lookup yields CDR1 GTSNPN and CDR2 SVGIG (reference sequence). The V and J ends lost 5 bases and 7 bases respectively, with 21 bases between them. The TCR comes from a human donor with multiple sclerosis. The sample taken for sequencing was CD8+ T cells from PBMCs. This chain joins TRBV30 and TRBJ2-7; D possibly corresponds to TRBD2 (5 bases). The CDR3 loop is CAWRKYPLPGEQYF. CDR3 bases: TGTGCCTGGCGCAAATACCCCCTTCCGGGAGAGCAGTACTTC.